This T cell receptor (beta chain) was retrieved from a study of blood T cell repertoires in COVID-19. Turning to the study itself: Specimens from acute and convalescent COVID-19 originated in the United States, Italy and Spain. PBMCs, B-cell-depleted T cells, or T cells were the source of the cDNA or gDNA that made up the material.

Trimming removed 7 bases from V and 5 bases from J, with 23 bases in between. In germline, CDR1 is SQVTM, CDR2 ANQGSEA. The CDR3 consists of 15 residues. In the original analysis: Amplification with reference gene primers provided the estimates of nucleated cell counts. Method: immunoSEQ multiplex PCR; TCRdb's copy keeps in-frame clones and lacks some. V, J and clone size are taken as reported in that table, and D and trimming were inferred from the DNA itself. The data show fewer than 250,000 clones, almost 85% seen once. The count of this clone is one. Sequencing was done on a sample of peripheral blood. The clonotype comes from a man aged 45 to 65 with acute or convalescent COVID-19. The rearrangement uses TRBV29-1 and TRBJ1-2, with D tentatively TRBD1 (6 bases). CDR3 DNA sequence: TGCAGCGGTCTACAGGTCGGGATGGGGGCATATGGCTACACCTTC. Its protein is CSGLQVGMGAYGYTF.